This record covers a single T cell receptor (beta chain). The antigen is undetermined. The treatment: some 19 received Ad26.COV2.S at low or high dose, single or two shots; 5 received placebo; per-sample allocation not given. Day 63 after the first injection of vaccine or placebo was the sampling time. Participants' vaccine, an Ad26 vector, delivered Wuhan-strain SARS-CoV-2 spike. The sample comes from a study of Ad26.COV2.S vaccination and SARS-CoV-2 variants. Trimming left V 1 base short and J 1 base short, with 9 bases between. Germline values: CDR1 SEHNR, CDR2 FQNEAQ (reference sequence). CDR3 length: 15 amino acids. The assay was immunoSEQ multiplex PCR, and TCRdb's table has in-frame clones only and misses some. This sample has hundreds of thousands of clones; 89% occur once, and the top ten carry about 1.5%. Findings and limits, study-wide: Vaccine recipients and placebo recipients showed similar non-spike TCR breadth.

Here the sequenced sample was peripheral blood, taken in a trial of Ad26.COV2.S vaccine versus placebo. The receptor comes from a person aged 18-60 years who received the Ad26.COV2.S COVID-19 vaccine or a placebo. The chain uses TRBV7-9 and TRBJ2-3; D is undetermined. The CDR3: CASSLVSEGTDTQYF. CDR3 sequence (DNA): TGTGCCAGCAGCTTAGTTTCTGAGGGCACAGATACGCAGTATTTT.